These T cell receptor beta chains were read from a single sample in a study of T cell changes during pregnancy in multiple sclerosis. Sequencing was performed with immunoSEQ multiplex PCR; in TCRdb, only in-frame clones are kept and a portion is missing. Of around 60,000 clones listed, about 90% are singletons. This sample comprised CD4+ T cells from peripheral blood mononuclear cells, obtained after pregnancy. The receptor set was obtained from a female donor in good health, enrolled as a control in a pregnancy study. The CDR3 runs from the conserved cysteine through the conserved F or W. The D gene is left open where the match is weak. Clone size is not always given. Where it is, it says once, few, many or a class for expanded clones.

v_gene: TRBV10-3; j_gene: TRBJ2-2; abundance: -; d_gene: TRBD1; CDR3aa: CAISGQGITGELFF; CDR3nt: TGTGCCATCAGTGGACAGGGGATCACCGGGGAGCTGTTTTTT
v_gene: TRBV28; j_gene: TRBJ2-1; abundance: -; d_gene: TRBD1; CDR3aa: CASSLGTGFHEQFF; CDR3nt: TGTGCCAGCAGTTTAGGGACAGGGTTCCATGAGCAGTTCTTC
v_gene: TRBV5-1; j_gene: TRBJ1-2; abundance: -; d_gene: -; CDR3aa: CASSLLLAGGSGYTF; CDR3nt: TGCGCCAGCAGCTTGCTACTTGCGGGGGGGAGTGGCTACACCTTC
v_gene: TRBV27; j_gene: TRBJ1-2; abundance: -; d_gene: -; CDR3aa: CASSPRGAHGYTF; CDR3nt: TGTGCCAGCAGCCCGCGGGGGGCGCATGGCTACACCTTC
v_gene: TRBV11-3; j_gene: TRBJ2-1; abundance: -; d_gene: TRBD2; CDR3aa: CASSSSNPAGENEQFF; CDR3nt: TGTGCCAGCAGCTCGTCTAACCCCGCGGGGGAAAATGAGCAGTTCTTC
v_gene: TRBV20-1; j_gene: TRBJ2-3; abundance: once; d_gene: -; CDR3aa: CSATRTDTQYF; CDR3nt: TGCAGTGCGACACGAACAGATACGCAGTATTTT
v_gene: TRBV30; j_gene: TRBJ2-3; abundance: -; d_gene: -; CDR3aa: CAWRGGTDTQYF; CDR3nt: TGTGCCTGGAGGGGAGGCACAGATACGCAGTATTTT
v_gene: TRBV4-3; j_gene: TRBJ2-5; abundance: -; d_gene: TRBD2; CDR3aa: CASSQDGTGGPQETQYF; CDR3nt: TGCGCCAGCAGCCAAGATGGTACGGGGGGGCCGCAAGAGACCCAGTACTTC
v_gene: TRBV4-3; j_gene: TRBJ2-1; abundance: -; d_gene: TRBD2; CDR3aa: CASSQERSGGAWEQFF; CDR3nt: TGCGCCAGCAGCCAAGAAAGGAGCGGGGGGGCTTGGGAGCAGTTCTTC
v_gene: TRBV10-1; j_gene: TRBJ1-2; abundance: -; d_gene: TRBD1; CDR3aa: CASSENGTEPGYTF; CDR3nt: TGCGCCAGCAGTGAAAACGGGACAGAGCCGGGCTACACCTTC
v_gene: TRBV5-1; j_gene: TRBJ2-5; abundance: -; d_gene: TRBD1; CDR3aa: CASSETGGETQYF; CDR3nt: TGCGCCAGCAGCGAGACAGGGGGGGAGACCCAGTACTTC
v_gene: TRBV5-4; j_gene: TRBJ1-2; abundance: -; d_gene: -; CDR3aa: CASSLTPLPGLNYGYTF; CDR3nt: TGTGCCAGCAGCCTAACCCCCTTGCCAGGACTTAACTATGGTTACACCTTC
v_gene: TRBV13; j_gene: TRBJ1-6; abundance: once; d_gene: TRBD1; CDR3aa: CASSFGTGQSSSYNSPLHF; CDR3nt: TGTGCCAGCAGCTTCGGGACAGGGCAGTCAAGCTCCTATAATTCACCCCTCCACTTT
v_gene: TRBV4-2; j_gene: TRBJ2-3; abundance: -; d_gene: -; CDR3aa: CASSQEWASAISTDTQYF; CDR3nt: TGTGCCAGCAGCCAAGAATGGGCCTCGGCGATTAGCACAGATACGCAGTATTTT
v_gene: TRBV25-1; j_gene: TRBJ1-2; abundance: -; d_gene: TRBD1; CDR3aa: CAARTGGHYGYTF; CDR3nt: TGTGCCGCTCGGACAGGGGGCCACTATGGCTACACCTTC
v_gene: TRBV30; j_gene: TRBJ2-1; abundance: -; d_gene: -; CDR3aa: CAWSSLSEQFF; CDR3nt: TGTGCCTGGAGTAGTCTCAGTGAGCAGTTCTTC
v_gene: TRBV6-5; j_gene: TRBJ1-2; abundance: -; d_gene: -; CDR3aa: CASGFSDYGYTF; CDR3nt: TGTGCCAGCGGATTTAGCGACTATGGCTACACCTTC
v_gene: TRBV4-1; j_gene: TRBJ2-1; abundance: -; d_gene: -; CDR3aa: CASSRGGNRAKPYNEQFF; CDR3nt: TGCGCCAGCAGCAGGGGGGGAAACAGGGCCAAGCCTTACAATGAGCAGTTCTTC
v_gene: TRBV2; j_gene: TRBJ1-1; abundance: -; d_gene: -; CDR3aa: CASSSEPRYTEAFF; CDR3nt: TGTGCCAGCAGTTCCGAGCCACGTTACACTGAAGCTTTCTTT
v_gene: TRBV30; j_gene: TRBJ1-5; abundance: -; d_gene: TRBD1; CDR3aa: CAWSGQHNQPQHF; CDR3nt: TGTGCCTGGTCGGGACAGCATAATCAGCCCCAGCATTTT